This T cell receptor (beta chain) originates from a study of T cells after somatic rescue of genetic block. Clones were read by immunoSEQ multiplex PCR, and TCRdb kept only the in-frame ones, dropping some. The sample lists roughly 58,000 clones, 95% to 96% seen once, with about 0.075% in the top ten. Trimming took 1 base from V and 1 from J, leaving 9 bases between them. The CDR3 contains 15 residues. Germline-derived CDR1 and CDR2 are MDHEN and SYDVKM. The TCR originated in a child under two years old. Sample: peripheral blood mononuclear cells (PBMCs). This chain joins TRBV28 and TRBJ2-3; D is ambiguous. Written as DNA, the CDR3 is TGTGCCAGCAGTTTATACGGCCTTCGCACAGATACGCAGTATTTT. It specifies CASSLYGLRTDTQYF.